Listed below are T cell receptor beta chains from one sample, sequenced in a study of T cell changes during pregnancy in multiple sclerosis. Data came from immunoSEQ multiplex PCR; TCRdb stores just in-frame clones and leaves some out. The table shows more than 15,000 clones, with around 90% occurring only once. Sequenced here: CD4+ T cells from peripheral blood mononuclear cells, sampled in the first trimester of pregnancy. The origin of the receptors is a female donor in good health, enrolled as a control in a pregnancy study. CDR3s include the opening cysteine and the closing phenylalanine or tryptophan. Fields, in order: J gene, D gene, clone size, V gene, CDR3 DNA, CDR3 protein. D genes are given only for firm matches. Rows give clone size only sometimes, using once, few, many, or a class for an expanded clone.

TRBJ1-1	-	-	TRBV7-9	TGTGCCAGCAGCTTAGAGGGGGGGACTGAAGCTTTCTTT	CASSLEGGTEAFF
TRBJ1-1	-	once	TRBV19	TGTGCCAGTAGTAACCGGCAGGGGTACACTGAAGCTTTCTTT	CASSNRQGYTEAFF
TRBJ1-2	TRBD1	-	TRBV6-1	TGTGCCAGCAGATCGACAGGGGAGTACTATGGCTACACCTTC	CASRSTGEYYGYTF
TRBJ2-2	-	-	TRBV6-4	TGTGCCAGCAGTGACACCTACAACACCGGGGAGCTGTTTTTT	CASSDTYNTGELFF
TRBJ1-1	TRBD1	-	TRBV23-1	TGCGCCAGCAATCCCTCACCTTGGGGACAGCGGAACACTGAAGCTTTCTTT	CASNPSPWGQRNTEAFF
TRBJ2-1	TRBD2	-	TRBV14	TGTGCCAGCAGCCCTTTAGCGGGACTTTACAATGAGCAGTTCTTC	CASSPLAGLYNEQFF
TRBJ1-5	TRBD1	-	TRBV19	TGTGCCAGTAGGGGGGGGCAGGGGGCGTTGGCCCAGCATTTT	CASRGGQGALAQHF
TRBJ2-7	TRBD1	-	TRBV5-5	TGTGCCAGCAGCTTGGCAACAGGGGGCAAGAGCTCCTACGAGCAGTACTTC	CASSLATGGKSSYEQYF
TRBJ2-7	-	-	TRBV30	TGTGCCTGGAGTGTACTATCCCGGTCAGGGAGGTCCTACGAGCAGTACTTC	CAWSVLSRSGRSYEQYF
TRBJ1-1	TRBD1	-	TRBV7-2	TGTGCCAGCAGCTCACTACAGGGGGTATTAACTGAAGCTTTCTTT	CASSSLQGVLTEAFF
TRBJ2-1	-	-	TRBV27	TGTGCCAGCAGTCCCCCGCTTTTGGGAGGAGCCGATGAGCAGTTCTTC	CASSPPLLGGADEQFF
TRBJ2-1	TRBD2	-	TRBV5-1	TGCGCCAGCAGCCGACTAGCGGTTGAGGGCTCGGTCCATGAGCAGTTCTTC	CASSRLAVEGSVHEQFF
TRBJ1-2	TRBD1	few	TRBV6-5	TGTGCCAGCAGCACAGGGGCCTATGGCTACACCTTC	CASSTGAYGYTF
TRBJ1-5	TRBD1	-	TRBV6-1	TGTGCCAGCAGGCGCGACAGGGGGCAGGGTCAGCCCCAGCATTTT	CASRRDRGQGQPQHF
TRBJ1-5	-	-	TRBV12-1	TGTGCCAGCAGCTTCGTGGTGGACAGGGGCGGAAGTCAGCCCCAGCATTTT	CASSFVVDRGGSQPQHF
TRBJ2-3	TRBD1	-	TRBV10-3	TGTGCCATCAGTGAGACAGGGGAGGATACGCAGTATTTT	CAISETGEDTQYF
TRBJ1-2	TRBD1	few	TRBV10-3	TGTGCCAGCAACAGCTACAGGGGGCCTGGCTACACCTTC	CASNSYRGPGYTF
TRBJ1-5	-	-	TRBV28	TGTGCCAGCAGTTTTGTGGAGCCCAATCAGCCCCAGCATTTT	CASSFVEPNQPQHF
TRBJ2-1	TRBD2	-	TRBV7-9	TGTGCCAGCAGCTTAGGCGCGGGAGCGTTGAACAATGAGCAGTTCTTC	CASSLGAGALNNEQFF
TRBJ1-2	TRBD1	-	TRBV10-3	TGTGCCATCAGTGAACTAGGGGGCGATGGCTACACCTTC	CAISELGGDGYTF
TRBJ2-4	-	-	TRBV6-5	TGTGCCAGCAGTTACCGAAGCGGACTAGCCAAAAACATTCAGTACTTC	CASSYRSGLAKNIQYF
TRBJ1-2	-	-	TRBV10-3	TGTGCCATCAGTGAGTCCTACCTAACACGGACAGCCAACTATGGCTACACCTTC	CAISESYLTRTANYGYTF
TRBJ2-1	-	-	TRBV28	TGTGCCAGCAGTGACGGGGGAAACAATGAGCAGTTCTTC	CASSDGGNNEQFF
TRBJ1-1	TRBD1	-	TRBV5-4	TGTGCCAGCAGCCCAGCGACAGGGATAACTGAAGCTTTCTTT	CASSPATGITEAFF
TRBJ2-1	TRBD2	-	TRBV29-1	TGCAGCGTTGAAACGGGTCGGGAGGCCTTGGATGAGCAGTTCTTC	CSVETGREALDEQFF
TRBJ2-2	-	-	TRBV5-6	TGTGCCAGCAGCTTGGCTGGACTACCCCTCGCCGGGGAGCTGTTTTTT	CASSLAGLPLAGELFF
TRBJ2-1	-	-	TRBV7-2	TGTGCCAGCAGCTTAGCGCCCCGGAATGAGCAGTTCTTC	CASSLAPRNEQFF
TRBJ2-7	TRBD2	-	TRBV7-7	TGTGCCAGCAGCTTAGGGACTAGCGGCCCGAACGAGCAGTACTTC	CASSLGTSGPNEQYF
TRBJ2-1	TRBD1	-	TRBV5-1	TGCGCCAGCAGCAGCCGGACAGGGGGCTCGGACAATGAGCAGTTCTTC	CASSSRTGGSDNEQFF
TRBJ2-7	-	-	TRBV7-2	TGTGCCAGCAGCTTACCCACGGTAGCCTACGAGCAGTACTTC	CASSLPTVAYEQYF
TRBJ1-2	TRBD1	-	TRBV10-3	TGTGCCATCAGTGAGTCGGGACAGATCTATGGCTACACCTTC	CAISESGQIYGYTF
TRBJ1-2	-	-	TRBV19	TGTGCCAGTAGTATAAACACGGGAAACTATGGCTACACCTTC	CASSINTGNYGYTF
TRBJ2-3	-	-	TRBV6-6	TGTGCCAGCAGTTTCCCTCGACAGCCAGACACAGATACGCAGTATTTT	CASSFPRQPDTDTQYF
TRBJ2-3	-	-	TRBV10-3	TGTGCCATCATGGCGGGGTCCGATACGCAGTATTTT	CAIMAGSDTQYF
TRBJ1-1	TRBD1	-	TRBV10-2	TGCGCCAGCAGGTTCACCGGGACAGTGAACACTGAAGCTTTCTTT	CASRFTGTVNTEAFF
TRBJ2-7	TRBD2	once	TRBV6-6	TGTGCCAGCTCCCTATCTAGCGGGAGGTCCCCCTACGAGCAGTACTTC	CASSLSSGRSPYEQYF
TRBJ1-2	-	-	TRBV5-4	TGTGCCAGCAGCTTGCAGGCGGGCTATGGCTACACCTTC	CASSLQAGYGYTF
TRBJ2-1	-	-	TRBV30	TGTGCCTGGAGTATGGCTGGTGAGCAGTTCTTC	CAWSMAGEQFF
TRBJ1-1	TRBD1	-	TRBV5-6	TGTGCCAGCAGCAGAGCAGGGGGCACTGAAGCTTTCTTT	CASSRAGGTEAFF
TRBJ1-2	TRBD1	-	TRBV6-5	TGTGCCAGTGGGGACAGGGGGCTGTATGGCTACACCTTC	CASGDRGLYGYTF
TRBJ2-1	-	once	TRBV11-3	TGTGCCAGCAGCCCCGCGTGGCAGGGGAAAAACAATGAGCAGTTCTTC	CASSPAWQGKNNEQFF
TRBJ2-4	-	-	TRBV25-1	TGTGCCAGCAGTTCCACAGAAAACATTCAGTACTTC	CASSSTENIQYF
TRBJ1-1	TRBD1	medium-sized	TRBV14	TGTGCCAGCAGCTATCTGGACAGGCGTGAAGCTTTCTTT	CASSYLDRREAFF
TRBJ2-1	TRBD2	once	TRBV13	TGTGCCAGCAGCGCCGCGGCGGGGGGGTCCTACAATGAGCAGTTCTTC	CASSAAAGGSYNEQFF
TRBJ2-1	TRBD2	few	TRBV6-1	TGTGCCAGCAGTGAAGTGTATACGGGAGGGCCTAAGAATGAGCAGTTCTTC	CASSEVYTGGPKNEQFF
TRBJ2-3	TRBD1	-	TRBV5-1	TGCGCCAGCAGCTACACAAACGGGACAGGACACACAGATACGCAGTATTTT	CASSYTNGTGHTDTQYF
TRBJ1-2	-	-	TRBV7-2	TGTGCCAGCAGCTTGGGGGGGAGCGAGAATGGCTACACCTTC	CASSLGGSENGYTF
TRBJ1-1	-	once	TRBV6-1	TGTGCCAGCAGTGAAGCGCTTTTCGGGGGGTCGGCCACTGAAGCTTTCTTT	CASSEALFGGSATEAFF
TRBJ1-6	-	-	TRBV6-6	TGTGCCAGCAGTTACGGGGGGGTATCAAGTTCACCCCTCCACTTT	CASSYGGVSSSPLHF
TRBJ2-5	TRBD1	-	TRBV6-5	TGTGCCAGCAGTTACAATACAGGGGGAAAAGAGACCCAGTACTTC	CASSYNTGGKETQYF
TRBJ1-1	-	-	TRBV5-1	TGCGCCAGCAGCAATCACAAGACTGAAGCTTTCTTT	CASSNHKTEAFF
TRBJ1-3	-	-	TRBV27	TGTGCCAGCAGTTTACGGGGGGGTCGGAAAAACACCATATATTTT	CASSLRGGRKNTIYF
TRBJ2-3	TRBD2	once	TRBV18	TGTGCCAGCTCGATCCGACTAGCGGACTCCACAGATACGCAGTATTTT	CASSIRLADSTDTQYF